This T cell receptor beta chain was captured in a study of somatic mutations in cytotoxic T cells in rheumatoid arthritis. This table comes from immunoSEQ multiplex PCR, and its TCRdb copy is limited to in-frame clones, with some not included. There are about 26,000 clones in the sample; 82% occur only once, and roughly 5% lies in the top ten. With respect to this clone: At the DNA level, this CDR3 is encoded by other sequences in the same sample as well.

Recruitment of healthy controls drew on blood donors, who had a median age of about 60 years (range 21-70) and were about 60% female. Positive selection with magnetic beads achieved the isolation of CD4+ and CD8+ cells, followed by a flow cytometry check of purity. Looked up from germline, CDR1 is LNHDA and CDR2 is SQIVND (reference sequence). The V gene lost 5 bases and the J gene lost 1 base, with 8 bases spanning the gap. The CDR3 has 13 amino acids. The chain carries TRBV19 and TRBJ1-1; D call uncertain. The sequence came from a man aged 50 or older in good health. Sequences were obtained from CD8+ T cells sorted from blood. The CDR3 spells CASSLSKNTEAFF. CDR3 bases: TGTGCCAGTAGTCTCAGTAAGAACACTGAAGCTTTCTTT.